The 15 T cell receptor beta chains presented below share a single source sample, sequenced in a study of blood T cell repertoires in COVID-19 (dated by TCRdb to about 2020). The receptor library was made with the immunoSEQ multiplex PCR assay. TCRdb stores this immuneACCESS table with in-frame sequences only. Part of the clones is absent; in the studies checked, under half of the shortfall reflects unresolved V genes, and no reason is known for the rest. The sample has fewer than 35,000 clones on record, about 89% of them singletons. The ten largest clones capture approximately 4% of the sample. What was sequenced was peripheral blood. Receptors originate from a man aged 55 to 70 with acute or convalescent COVID-19.

This chain uses TRBV15 with TRBJ2-7; 14 nucleotides match TRBD2. The junction had 13 bases not matched to a gene; V was cut back by 5 bases and J by 4 bases. This CDR3 has 18 amino acids. CDR1 is LNHNV and CDR2 is YYDKDF in the germline V gene (reference sequence). CDR3 sequence (DNA): TGTGCCACCAGCCTTGATAGGGGACTAGCGGGAGTTCCGTACGAGCAGTACTTC. Translation gives CATSLDRGLAGVPYEQYF.

The chain uses TRBV5-4 and TRBJ2-1; TRBD2 might be the D (5 bases). V was cut by 0 bases and J by 4 bases, with 14 bases left in between. The CDR3 runs to 16 residues. Germline CDR1 is SGHNT and CDR2 is YYREEE (reference sequence). The CDR3 spells CASSLGVGAEYNEQFF. The CDR3 DNA sequence: TGTGCCAGCAGCTTGGGGGTGGGAGCAGAATACAATGAGCAGTTCTTC.

This sequence joins TRBV7-9 and TRBJ1-5; perhaps TRBD1 as D (5 bases). Between the trimmed V and J ends, which lost 5 bases and 6 bases, there was a span of 17 bases. Germline V gene lookup returns CDR1 SEHNR and CDR2 FQNEAQ (reference sequence). The CDR3 runs 15 residues. The CDR3 protein is CASSQGGGFVQPQHF. The CDR3 DNA is TGTGCCAGCAGCCAGGGAGGAGGGTTTGTTCAGCCCCAGCATTTT. The full variable domain, completed using reference TRBV7-9 and TRBJ1-5, is DTGVSQNPRHKITKRGQNVTFRCDPISEHNRLYWYRQTLGQGPEFLTYFQNEAQLEKSRLLSDRFSAERPKGSFSTLEIQRTEQGDSAMYLCASSQGGGFVQPQHFGDGTRLSIL.

This chain uses TRBV3-1 (or the pseudogene TRBV3-2) with TRBJ2-7; no firm D call. The germline CDR1 and CDR2 sequences are LGHDT and YNNKEL (reference sequence). V shed 0 bases and J shed 6 bases, with 15 bases lying between them. The CDR3 has 15 residues. The CDR3 DNA follows: TGTGCCAGCAGCCAAGAGTGGAACGTGGAGTGCGAGCAGTACTTC. Translated, it gives CASSQEWNVECEQYF.

The V gene is TRBV5-4, the J gene TRBJ1-1; TRBD1 matches 7 bases. This CDR3 spans 14 amino acids. V dropped 3 bases and J dropped 0; count of bases not matched to a gene: 2. Germline CDR1 reads SGHNT; CDR2 reads YYREEE (reference sequence). The CDR3 bases are TGTGCCAGCAGCTGGGGACAGTTGAACACTGAAGCTTTCTTT. It is translated as CASSWGQLNTEAFF.

The chain combines TRBV7-2 with TRBJ1-6; 9 bases align to TRBD1. The germline gives CDR1 SGHTA, CDR2 FQGNSA. The CDR3 has 14 residues. Losses at the gene ends were 5 bases for V and 8 bases for J; bases not matched to a gene: 4. Here the CDR3 DNA reads TGTGCCAGCAGCGCGGACAGGGGTCATTCACCCCTCCACTTT. It encodes CASSADRGHSPLHF.

The V and J genes are TRBV30 and TRBJ1-5, with a tentative D call TRBD1 (5 bases). The length of the CDR3 is 21 residues. Germline lookup yields CDR1 GTSNPN and CDR2 SVGIG (reference sequence). Trimming removed 3 bases at V and 3 bases at J, with 33 bases between. The CDR3 loop is CAWSADTDRGGRLNVNQPQHF. In DNA, the CDR3 is TGTGCCTGGAGCGCAGACACGGACCGGGGGGGACGGCTGAATGTCAATCAGCCCCAGCATTTT.

The chain has TRBV19 and TRBJ1-1, with no clear D. Germline CDR1 LNHDA, CDR2 SQIVND (reference sequence). Trimming stripped 5 bases from V and 0 bases from J, with 7 bases between. This CDR3 has 13 amino acids. The CDR3 nucleotides are TGTGCCAGTAGTGTTCAGATGAACACTGAAGCTTTCTTT. This sequence encodes CASSVQMNTEAFF.

The chain joins TRBV27 to TRBJ1-5; weak D call: TRBD1 (5 bases). This CDR3 region has 14 residues. Germline-derived CDR1 and CDR2 are MNHEY and SMNVEV (reference sequence). The V end was cut by 8 bases, the J end by 0 bases, with 11 bases between. CDR3 loop: CASASQASNQPQHF. CDR3 DNA: TGTGCCAGCGCTTCACAGGCTAGCAATCAGCCCCAGCATTTT.

This chain connects TRBV9 to TRBJ2-4, with TRBD1 as a possible D gene (6 bases). This CDR3 spans 16 amino acids. Trimming removed 4 bases at V and 0 bases at J, with 14 bases between. Germline CDR1 is SGDLS and CDR2 is YYNGEE. In DNA form, the CDR3 reads TGTGCCAGCAGCCCGACTTCCAGGGGAGCCAAAAACATTCAGTACTTC. Translated, it gives CASSPTSRGAKNIQYF.

This chain uses TRBV9 with TRBJ2-3; tentatively, D is TRBD2 (6 bases). The ends were cut back, 3 bases at V and 3 bases at J, with 17 bases in the middle. This CDR3 has 16 amino acids. Germline CDR1 SGDLS, CDR2 YYNGEE. The CDR3 loop is CASSAAGERATDTQYF. CDR3 sequence (DNA): TGTGCCAGCAGCGCGGCCGGGGAGCGGGCGACAGATACGCAGTATTTT.

This chain connects TRBV19 to TRBJ2-5; TRBD1 is a possible D gene (6 bases). This CDR3 is 16 amino acids long. Germline CDR1 and CDR2: LNHDA and SQIVND (reference sequence). The V end lost 3 bases, the J end lost 0 bases, and 14 bases lay between the germline ends. The CDR3 region is CASSITGGQYQETQYF. The CDR3 coding sequence is TGTGCCAGTAGTATCACAGGAGGACAGTACCAAGAGACCCAGTACTTC.

Only one count was recorded for this clone. The CDR3 DNA is TGTGCCAGCAGCTCCTCGGTGAACACTGAAGCTTTCTTT. Residues: CASSSSVNTEAFF. The V and J genes are TRBV5-4 and TRBJ1-1, with unresolved D. The CDR3 covers 13 residues. Germline CDR1 SGHNT, CDR2 YYREEE (reference sequence). The V gene lost 3 bases and the J gene lost 0 bases, with 6 bases spanning the gap.

The chain employs TRBV14 and TRBJ2-2, with TRBD1 matching 7 bases. J gave up 1 base and V 5 bases, and 4 bases lay outside the gene matches. Germline V gives CDR1 SGHDN, CDR2 FVKESK. The CDR3 runs 15 residues. CDR3 residues: CASSGDRENTGELFF. The CDR3 DNA reads as TGTGCCAGCAGCGGCGACAGGGAGAACACCGGGGAGCTGTTTTTT.

The rearrangement links TRBV11-2 to TRBJ2-1, with 10 bases that match TRBD2. The trim removed 5 bases at V and 6 bases at J, leaving 7 bases unmatched. The CDR3 has 15 amino acids. Germline V lookup: CDR1 SGHAT, CDR2 FQNNGV. The CDR3 DNA reads TGTGCCAGCAGCACCTGGGCTAGCGGGAGCAATGAGCAGTTCTTC. Its translation: CASSTWASGSNEQFF.